This TCR beta chain was retrieved from a study of T-cell reconstitution after alpha-beta-depleted transplantation in children. The CDR3 is 18 amino acids. Germline trimming cut 1 base from V and 3 bases from J; bases unmatched to any gene: 15. Germline loops: CDR1 LGHNA, CDR2 YNFKEQ. Preparation of the TCRbeta library used unique molecular identifiers. Each CDR3 protein gets one entry after TCRdb re-called the PCR reads with MiXCR. The sample holds about 610,000 distinct CDR3 sequences; approximately 10% are singletons and the top ten take about 4%. The source material was PBMCs from the stem cell graft donor, sampled from the stem cell graft. The gene calls are TRBV4-2 and TRBJ2-7, with 7 bases fitting TRBD2. This sequence originates from a human donor who donated a stem cell graft to a child with acute myeloid leukemia. Here the CDR3 reads CASSQGTSELGARYEQYF. For the CDR3, the DNA is TGTGCCAGCAGCCAAGGGACTAGTGAGCTAGGGGCCCGCTACGAGCAGTACTTC.